Below, 25 T cell receptor beta chains from the same sample are listed, as sequenced in a study of control samples from healthy donors and cancer patients. This table comes from immunoSEQ multiplex PCR, and its TCRdb copy is limited to in-frame clones, with some not included. Among 150,000 to 200,000 clones, 85% to 90% were seen once, and the ten largest hold around 1.4%. Sequenced sample: blood. The origin of the receptors is a woman aged 45 to 65 in good health.

The rearrangement uses TRBV9 and TRBJ1-5; D unclear. The CDR3 length is 13 residues. CDR1 is SGDLS, CDR2 YYNGEE, per germline. The ends were cut back, 0 bases at V and 5 bases at J, with 6 bases in the middle. The CDR3 DNA reads TGTGCCAGCAGCGTAGGAGCCCATCAGCCCCAGCATTTT. Its translation is CASSVGAHQPQHF.

The genes are TRBV6-2 or TRBV6-3 and TRBJ1-5; TRBD1 aligns across 7 bases. Germline CDR1 is MNHEY and CDR2 is SVGEGT. This CDR3 has 15 residues. The ends lost 6 bases at V and 6 bases at J; junction bases unmatched: 11. The CDR3 sequence: CASSPGTVGTQPQHF. In DNA form, the CDR3 reads TGTGCCAGCAGCCCCGGGACAGTAGGGACTCAGCCCCAGCATTTT.

CDR3 in DNA: TGTGCCAGTAGTATTTTGGTATCGGAGACCCAGTACTTC. Protein sequence: CASSILVSETQYF. The V call is TRBV19, the J call TRBJ2-5, with unresolved D. The CDR3 length is 13 residues. Germline V CDR1 and CDR2: LNHDA, SQIVND (reference sequence). V was shortened by 3 bases and J by 5 bases, with 10 bases between the two germline ends.

In this sample, this clone turned up a few times. V and J are TRBV28 and TRBJ2-1; the D is unclear. This CDR3 has 11 amino acids. CDR1 is MDHEN and CDR2 is SYDVKM in the germline V gene. V gave up 3 bases and J gave up 8 bases, with 5 bases separating them. The CDR3: CASSLTYEQFF. In DNA form, the CDR3 reads TGTGCCAGCAGTTTGACCTATGAGCAGTTCTTC.

The chain recombines TRBV15 with TRBJ2-7; D perhaps matches TRBD2 (5 bases). CDR3 size: 15 residues. Germline V gives CDR1 LNHNV, CDR2 YYDKDF (reference sequence). V lost 0 bases and J lost 6, with 15 bases in between. As DNA, the CDR3 is TGTGCCACCAGCAGAGATCCGAGCGGCCGCGGCGAGCAGTACTTC. Amino acid sequence: CATSRDPSGRGEQYF.

The chain recombines TRBV19 with TRBJ1-5; D is unclear. V lost 2 bases to trimming and J lost 5 bases, with 13 bases between them. In germline, CDR1 is LNHDA, CDR2 SQIVND (reference sequence). The CDR3 is 15 amino acids. The CDR3: CASSINPYSDQPQHF. The CDR3, as DNA: TGTGCCAGTAGTATAAATCCCTACAGTGATCAGCCCCAGCATTTT.

V gene TRBV5-1 combines with J gene TRBJ1-4; D is perhaps TRBD1 (6 bases). The CDR3 is 14 residues long. Trimming removed 9 bases at V and 0 bases at J, with 12 bases between. CDR1 SGHRS and CDR2 YFSETQ come from the germline V gene. The CDR3 coding sequence is TGCGCCACTAGACAGGATTCAACTAATGAAAAACTGTTTTTT. Amino acids: CATRQDSTNEKLFF. The complete variable domain, with remaining parts taken from reference TRBV5-1 and TRBJ1-4, reads KAGVTQTPRYLIKTRGQQVTLSCSPISGHRSVSWYQQTPGQGLQFLFEYFSETQRNKGNFPGRFSGRQFSNSRSEMNVSTLELGDSALYLCATRQDSTNEKLFFGSGTQLSVL.

This clone appeared a few times. This rearrangement joins TRBV29-1 to TRBJ1-3; unclear D gene. CDR3 length equals 13 residues. V was shortened by 5 bases and J by 1 base, with 9 bases between the two germline ends. The germline V gene encodes CDR1 SQVTM and CDR2 ANQGSEA. In DNA form, the CDR3 reads TGCAGCGTTTATACTGTATCTGGAAACACCATATATTTT. It specifies CSVYTVSGNTIYF. Complete variable domain (other parts from reference TRBV29-1 and TRBJ1-3): SAVISQKPSRDICQRGTSLTIQCQVDSQVTMMFWYRQQPGQSLTLIATANQGSEATYESGFVIDKFPISRPNLTFSTLTVSNMSPEDSSIYLCSVYTVSGNTIYFGEGSWLTVV.

The chain combines TRBV2 with TRBJ1-5; D unresolved. From germline, CDR1 is SNHLY and CDR2 FYNNEI. Trimming removed 0 bases from V and 1 base from J, with 7 bases in between. This CDR3 is built from 15 residues. CDR3 sequence reads: CASSEAPISNQPQHF. CDR3 sequence (DNA): TGTGCCAGCAGTGAAGCTCCAATAAGCAATCAGCCCCAGCATTTT.

This chain links TRBV30 with TRBJ2-7; TRBD2 matches 12 bases. V dropped 2 bases and J dropped 0; count of bases not matched to a gene: 5. The CDR3 runs 16 residues. Germline values: CDR1 GTSNPN, CDR2 SVGIG (reference sequence). CDR3 sequence: CAWSRPGLAGSYEQYF. The CDR3 DNA sequence: TGTGCCTGGAGTCGACCGGGACTAGCGGGCTCCTACGAGCAGTACTTC.

In its sample, this clone was seen once. This chain uses TRBV24-1 with TRBJ1-5; perhaps TRBD1 as D (6 bases). Germline V gene lookup returns CDR1 KGHDR and CDR2 SFDVKD. V was shortened by 6 bases and J by 2 bases, with 19 bases between the two germline ends. The CDR3 length is 17 residues. Here the CDR3 DNA reads TGTGCCACCAGTATCGACAGAGGGGGAGAAGGCAATCAGCCCCAGCATTTT. Protein: CATSIDRGGEGNQPQHF.

CDR3 in amino acids: CASRRPRGQGTEAFF. The CDR3 region has the DNA TGTGCCAGCAGACGGCCCAGGGGGCAAGGTACTGAAGCTTTCTTT. This rearrangement joins TRBV28 to TRBJ1-1; 8 bases map to TRBD1. The CDR3 loop spans 15 amino acids. The V segment lost 6 bases and the J segment 5 bases; nucleotides outside the gene matches: 11. Germline values: CDR1 MDHEN, CDR2 SYDVKM.

The rearrangement uses TRBV20-1 and TRBJ2-3; D not resolved. Between the trimmed V and J ends, which lost 3 bases and 2 bases, there was a span of 12 bases. The CDR3 is 14 amino acids. Germline V lookup: CDR1 DFQATT, CDR2 SNEGSKA (reference sequence). The CDR3 DNA follows: TGCAGTGCTAGTTTTAGCTTATCCACAGATACGCAGTATTTT. Translated, it gives CSASFSLSTDTQYF.

This sequence joins TRBV14 and TRBJ1-1; D is possibly TRBD1 (5 bases). This CDR3 spans 14 amino acids. Germline CDR1 SGHDN, CDR2 FVKESK. Trimming took off 4 bases at V and 7 bases at J, with 16 bases between the two ends. CDR3 region: CASSPQGRAHEAFF. The CDR3 region has the DNA TGTGCCAGCAGCCCTCAGGGCAGGGCCCATGAAGCTTTCTTT.

V gene TRBV6-2 or TRBV6-3 combines with J gene TRBJ1-1; TRBD1 agrees at 10 bases. This CDR3 is built from 16 residues. The junction had 11 bases not matched to a gene; V was cut back by 6 bases and J by 4 bases. Germline V CDR1 and CDR2: MNHEY, SVGEGT. The CDR3 nucleotides read TGTGCCAGCAGCCCAAGACAGGGGGCGTTTTTCACTGAAGCTTTCTTT. Its translation: CASSPRQGAFFTEAFF.

The V gene is TRBV9, the J gene TRBJ2-5; a possible D gene is TRBD2 (6 bases). CDR3 length: 16 residues. Germline V gene sequence: CDR1 SGDLS, CDR2 YYNGEE. V was shortened by 0 bases and J by 0 bases, with 12 bases between the two germline ends. As DNA, the CDR3 is TGTGCCAGCAGCGTAGGAGGGCGGGGAAACCAAGAGACCCAGTACTTC. Residues: CASSVGGRGNQETQYF.

This chain joins TRBV10-3 and TRBJ1-5; the D gene is possibly TRBD1 (5 bases). This CDR3 region has 14 residues. The germline V gene has CDR1 ENHRY and CDR2 SYGVKD. V lost 6 bases and J 2 bases, leaving 11 bases between the germline ends. CDR3 bases: TGTGCCATCAGCCGTCCGGGGGGCAATCAGCCCCAGCATTTT. Residues: CAISRPGGNQPQHF.

The V call is TRBV5-5, the J call TRBJ2-1, with 10 bases aligning to TRBD2. V lost 3 bases to trimming and J lost 6 bases; unmatched junction nucleotides: 6. Germline V CDR1 and CDR2: SGHKS, YYEKEE (reference sequence). The CDR3 is 15 residues long. CDR3 protein: CASSYRTSGVNEQFF. The DNA for the CDR3 is TGTGCCAGCAGCTACAGAACTAGCGGGGTCAATGAGCAGTTCTTC.

This chain connects TRBV6-4 to TRBJ2-5, with D unresolved. In germline, CDR1 is MRHNA, CDR2 SNTAGT. With 0 bases removed from V and 4 bases from J, the gap between germline ends came to 6 bases. This CDR3 has 13 amino acids. The CDR3 region has the DNA TGTGCCAGCAGTGACTCGATCAGAGAGACCCAGTACTTC. This encodes CASSDSIRETQYF.

The chain carries TRBV9 and TRBJ2-3; the match to TRBD1 covers 11 bases. Germline V gives CDR1 SGDLS, CDR2 YYNGEE. This CDR3 comprises 17 residues. J gave up 4 bases and V 4 bases, and 11 bases lay outside the gene matches. CDR3 protein: CASSQYSGDRGSDTQYF. The CDR3 DNA is TGTGCCAGCAGCCAATACTCGGGGGACAGGGGGTCAGATACGCAGTATTTT.

This clone has only one observation. The chain combines TRBV5-1 with TRBJ1-5, with a tentative D call TRBD1 (6 bases). V dropped 4 bases and J dropped 0 bases, with 8 bases sitting between them. The CDR3 sequence is 14 residues long. Germline V gene sequence: CDR1 SGHRS, CDR2 YFSETQ. CDR3 nucleotide sequence: TGCGCCAGCAGCCCGACAGGTAGCAATCAGCCCCAGCATTTT. Amino acids: CASSPTGSNQPQHF. Full variable domain (missing parts from reference TRBV5-1 and TRBJ1-5): KAGVTQTPRYLIKTRGQQVTLSCSPISGHRSVSWYQQTPGQGLQFLFEYFSETQRNKGNFPGRFSGRQFSNSRSEMNVSTLELGDSALYLCASSPTGSNQPQHFGDGTRLSIL.

The chain employs TRBV28 and TRBJ1-5, with D possibly TRBD1 on 6 matching bases. Trimming took 3 bases from V and 1 from J, leaving 10 bases between them. The CDR3 extends over 15 amino acids. Germline CDR1 is MDHEN and CDR2 is SYDVKM. CDR3 region: CASSFDRTSNQPQHF. CDR3 DNA: TGTGCCAGCAGTTTCGACAGGACAAGCAATCAGCCCCAGCATTTT.

This clone was observed once. The rearrangement links TRBV14 to TRBJ2-7; D possibly uses TRBD1 or TRBD2 (7 bases each). Germline V lookup: CDR1 SGHDN, CDR2 FVKESK. V was shortened by 3 bases and J by 0 bases, with 12 bases between the two germline ends. The CDR3 has 15 amino acids. CDR3 amino acids: CASSHPRGGSYEQYF. CDR3 in DNA: TGTGCCAGCAGCCACCCCAGGGGGGGCTCCTACGAGCAGTACTTC.

The genes are TRBV3-1 (or the pseudogene TRBV3-2) and TRBJ1-1; a possible D gene is TRBD1 (6 bases). The CDR3 consists of 13 residues. Germline V CDR1 and CDR2: LGHDT, YNNKEL (reference sequence). The germline V and J ends were trimmed by 1 base and 7 bases, with 10 bases remaining between them. The CDR3 DNA reads TGTGCCAGCAGCCAAGGGGGGCAACTTGAAGCTTTCTTT. Its translation is CASSQGGQLEAFF.

The rearrangement uses TRBV13 and TRBJ2-1; D is unclear. V was pared by 0 bases and J by 12 bases, with 3 bases between. The CDR3 has 10 residues. Germline V gene lookup returns CDR1 PRHDT and CDR2 FYEKMQ (reference sequence). The CDR3: CASSLGPQFF. The DNA for the CDR3 is TGTGCCAGCAGCTTAGGACCGCAGTTCTTC.